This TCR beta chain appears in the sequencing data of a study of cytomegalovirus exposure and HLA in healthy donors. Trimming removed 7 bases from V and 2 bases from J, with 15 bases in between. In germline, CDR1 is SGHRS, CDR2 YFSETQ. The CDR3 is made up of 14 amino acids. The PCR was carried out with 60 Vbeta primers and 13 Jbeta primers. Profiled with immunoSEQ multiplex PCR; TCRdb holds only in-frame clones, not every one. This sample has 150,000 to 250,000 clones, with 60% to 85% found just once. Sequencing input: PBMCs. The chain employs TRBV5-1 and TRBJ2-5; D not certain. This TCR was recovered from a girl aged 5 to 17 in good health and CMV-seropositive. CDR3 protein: CASGPQNSQETQYF. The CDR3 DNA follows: TGCGCCAGCGGGCCACAGAACTCACAAGAGACCCAGTACTTC.